The clone carrying this T cell receptor beta chain came up a few times. Its target is not known. This record comes from a study of PD-1 blockade in mismatch repair-deficient tumors. Here immunoSEQ multiplex PCR was the method, and the copy in TCRdb shows in-frame clones only, minus some. The profile shows around 68,000 clones, more than 75% of them singletons. TCR sequencing covered a few patients who responded to pembrolizumab. The study's findings and limits: After pembrolizumab, tumor-resident clones rose rapidly, then generally contracted before radiologic responses.

This CDR3 is built from 14 residues. CDR1 and CDR2 (germline): SGHRS, YFSETQ. V lost 0 bases to trimming and J lost 3 bases, with 10 bases between them. The chain recombines TRBV5-1 with TRBJ2-7, with D possibly being TRBD1 (5 bases). Sequenced here: peripheral blood, sampled 2 weeks after starting pembrolizumab. The sequence was obtained from an adult with mismatch repair-deficient cancer. CDR3 in DNA: TGCGCCAGCAGCTTGGCAGGGCCGAACTACGAGCAGTACTTC. As protein: CASSLAGPNYEQYF.